These T cell receptor beta chains were read from a single sample in a study of T-cell reconstitution after alpha-beta-depleted transplantation in children. TCRdb reanalysed the PCR reads using MiXCR and keeps one entry per CDR3 protein. Of some 350,000 distinct CDR3 sequences listed, 10% are singletons. The source material was PBMCs from the stem cell graft donor, sampled from the stem cell graft. The receptors were sampled from a human donor who donated a stem cell graft to a child with acute lymphoblastic leukemia. Both conserved end residues are part of each CDR3. The D gene is left open where the match is weak. The size entry is marked missing in some rows and otherwise reads once, few, many or a size class.

D gene,clone size,J gene,V gene,CDR3 length,CDR3 protein,CDR3 DNA
TRBD1,many,TRBJ2-7,TRBV9,14,CASSGDRGVYEQYF,TGTGCCAGCAGTGGCGACAGGGGGGTCTACGAGCAGTACTTC
TRBD1,few,TRBJ2-3,TRBV10-3,15,CAISGTGPSTDTQYF,TGTGCCATCAGTGGGACAGGTCCCAGCACAGATACGCAGTATTTT
TRBD2,.,TRBJ2-5,TRBV18,16,CASSPGLAGVGETQYF,TGTGCCAGCTCACCCGGACTAGCGGGAGTGGGGGAGACCCAGTACTTC
.,many,TRBJ2-5,TRBV7-9,13,CATCSQLSETQYF,TGTGCCACCTGTTCGCAGTTATCAGAGACCCAGTACTTC
TRBD2,many,TRBJ2-7,TRBV7-6,15,CASSRTSGGSYEQYF,TGTGCCAGCAGCCGTACTAGCGGGGGATCCTACGAGCAGTACTTC
TRBD1,few,TRBJ1-2,TRBV19,13,CASSMQGANGYTF,TGTGCCAGTAGTATGCAGGGGGCTAATGGCTACACCTTC
.,few,TRBJ1-6,TRBV5-1,14,CASSQAAANSPLHF,TGCGCCAGCAGCCAAGCGGCAGCTAATTCACCCCTCCACTTT
.,few,TRBJ1-6,TRBV27,15,CASSSLGQGNSPLHF,TGTGCCAGCAGCAGCTTGGGGCAGGGCAATTCACCCCTCCACTTT
TRBD2,many,TRBJ2-1,TRBV7-2,17,CASSSGLAGEYDNEQFF,TGTGCCAGCAGCTCGGGACTAGCGGGAGAATATGACAATGAGCAGTTCTTC
.,few,TRBJ2-7,TRBV5-1,14,CASSLGRMSYEQYF,TGCGCCAGCAGCTTAGGCCGAATGTCCTACGAGCAGTACTTC
.,.,TRBJ2-5,TRBV12-3/TRBV12-4,16,CASSFSLAGAQETQYF,TGTGCCAGCAGTTTCAGTTTGGCGGGTGCCCAAGAGACCCAGTACTTC
.,.,TRBJ1-1,TRBV7-9,12,CASSLDSAEAFF,TGTGCCAGCAGCTTAGATTCGGCTGAAGCTTTCTTT
.,.,TRBJ2-1,TRBV20-1,15,CSANKPGTAYNEQFF,TGCAGTGCTAATAAGCCTGGGACCGCCTACAATGAGCAGTTCTTC
.,few,TRBJ1-2,TRBV7-9,15,CASSPKTGRVYGYTF,TGTGCCAGCAGCCCGAAAACCGGCAGGGTATATGGCTACACCTTC
.,few,TRBJ1-5,TRBV7-2,17,CASSFGGDIYSNQPQHF,TGTGCCAGCAGCTTCGGGGGGGACATTTATAGCAATCAGCCCCAGCATTTT
.,.,TRBJ2-1,TRBV12-3/TRBV12-4,13,CASSWGRGNEQFF,TGTGCCAGCAGTTGGGGGCGGGGTAATGAGCAGTTCTTC
.,.,TRBJ2-2,TRBV28,15,CASSLFSGVRGELFF,TGTGCCAGCAGTTTATTTTCGGGGGTCAGGGGCGAGCTGTTTTTT
TRBD1,.,TRBJ1-1,TRBV5-1,13,CASSMGQGHEAFF,TGCGCCAGCAGCATGGGACAGGGCCATGAAGCTTTCTTT
.,few,TRBJ1-2,TRBV5-1,14,CASSSTDKTYGYTF,TGCGCCAGCAGCAGCACAGACAAAACCTATGGCTACACCTTC
.,.,TRBJ1-1,TRBV20-1,14,CSATELGMDPEAFF,TGCAGTGCTACAGAATTAGGGATGGACCCTGAAGCTTTCTTT
TRBD1,many,TRBJ1-1,TRBV5-6,15,CASLFTTGVVTEAFF,TGTGCCAGCTTGTTTACCACAGGGGTTGTGACTGAAGCTTTCTTT
TRBD2,many,TRBJ2-7,TRBV3-1,13,CASSQLTSAEQYF,TGTGCCAGCAGCCAATTGACTAGCGCCGAGCAGTACTTC
TRBD1,many,TRBJ1-5,TRBV28,15,CASSSPDRGLQPQHF,TGTGCCAGCAGTTCTCCCGACAGGGGGCTTCAGCCCCAGCATTTT
.,few,TRBJ1-5,TRBV20-1,14,CSAHNGQSNQPQHF,TGCAGTGCCCACAATGGACAGAGCAATCAGCCCCAGCATTTT
TRBD1,few,TRBJ2-5,TRBV4-1,18,CASSQVLAPGTGVETQYF,TGCGCCAGCAGCCAAGTCCTGGCTCCCGGGACAGGGGTGGAGACCCAGTACTTC
.,.,TRBJ2-7,TRBV5-6,16,CASREVGAAEAYEQYF,TGTGCCAGCAGGGAGGTCGGCGCCGCGGAGGCCTACGAGCAGTACTTC
TRBD1,.,TRBJ1-4,TRBV5-6,15,CASSSPTGRGEKLFF,TGTGCCAGCAGCTCCCCGACAGGGCGAGGTGAAAAACTGTTTTTT
TRBD1,once,TRBJ1-2,TRBV24-1,14,CATSDGTGSYGYTF,TGTGCCACCAGTGACGGGACAGGGTCCTATGGCTACACCTTC
.,.,TRBJ2-1,TRBV7-9,13,CATLDPVGDEQFF,TGTGCCACCTTGGACCCGGTCGGCGATGAGCAGTTCTTC
.,.,TRBJ2-2,TRBV30,17,CAWIPTDRGGNTGELFF,TGTGCCTGGATTCCCACGGACAGAGGAGGGAACACCGGGGAGCTGTTTTTT
.,few,TRBJ2-7,TRBV7-9,14,CASSGDWGSYEQYF,TGTGCCAGCAGCGGGGACTGGGGCTCCTACGAGCAGTACTTC
TRBD2,.,TRBJ2-2,TRBV5-1,16,CASSPGLAGDTGELFF,TGCGCCAGCAGCCCGGGACTAGCGGGAGACACCGGGGAGCTGTTTTTT
.,few,TRBJ2-7,TRBV29-1,13,CSVVPRGIYEQYF,TGCAGCGTTGTTCCGAGAGGTATCTACGAGCAGTACTTC
.,.,TRBJ1-3,TRBV20-1,12,CSATGPGNTIYF,TGCAGTGCTACAGGGCCTGGAAACACCATATATTTT
TRBD2,.,TRBJ2-3,TRBV20-1,14,CSAERLAGTDTQYF,TGCAGTGCCGAACGACTAGCCGGCACAGATACGCAGTATTTT
.,many,TRBJ2-3,TRBV20-1,16,CSARSPRDPLGDTQYF,TGCAGTGCTAGAAGCCCTCGGGACCCACTTGGGGATACGCAGTATTTT
TRBD1,.,TRBJ1-2,TRBV27,14,CASKRDRAFDGYTF,TGTGCCAGCAAAAGGGACAGGGCCTTTGATGGCTACACCTTC
.,few,TRBJ2-7,TRBV7-9,15,CASSLDRGLTYEQYF,TGTGCCAGCAGCTTAGACCGAGGGCTGACCTACGAGCAGTACTTC
.,many,TRBJ2-7,TRBV11-3,13,CASSYRDSYEQYF,TGTGCCAGCAGTTACCGGGACTCCTACGAGCAGTACTTC
.,.,TRBJ2-7,TRBV3-1,20,CASSQGLQVGSTQTSYEQYF,TGTGCCAGCAGCCAAGGGTTGCAGGTGGGCAGTACACAAACCTCCTACGAGCAGTACTTC
TRBD2,.,TRBJ2-1,TRBV5-1,16,CASSSETSGFLNEQFF,TGCGCCAGCAGCTCGGAGACTAGCGGGTTTCTTAATGAGCAGTTCTTC
.,.,TRBJ2-1,TRBV12-3/TRBV12-4,13,CASSLALDTPWFF,TGTGCCAGCAGTTTAGCCTTGGACACCCCATGGTTCTTC
TRBD1,.,TRBJ2-1,TRBV20-1,15,CSARAGTGIYNEQFF,TGCAGTGCTAGAGCCGGGACAGGGATATACAATGAGCAGTTCTTC
.,few,TRBJ2-7,TRBV6-2/TRBV6-3,12,CASSYNPYEQYF,TGTGCCAGCAGTTACAACCCCTACGAGCAGTACTTC
.,few,TRBJ2-7,TRBV4-3,17,CASSQDPGSARVYEQYF,TGCGCCAGCAGCCAAGATCCCGGGAGCGCGAGAGTCTACGAGCAGTACTTC
TRBD2,.,TRBJ2-1,TRBV6-2/TRBV6-3,14,CASSYGTSTLLMFF,TGTGCCAGCAGTTACGGGACTAGTACCCTTCTTATGTTCTTC
.,few,TRBJ1-2,TRBV20-1,18,CSAGEFPSLIREDYGYTF,TGCAGTGCTGGGGAGTTCCCCTCATTAATCAGGGAGGACTATGGCTACACCTTC
.,.,TRBJ1-2,TRBV9,12,CASSSDGYGYTF,TGTGCCAGCAGCTCGGATGGGTATGGCTACACCTTC
.,.,TRBJ1-6,TRBV4-3,14,CASSQDHAGATLHF,TGCGCCAGCAGCCAAGATCATGCAGGGGCAACCCTCCACTTT
.,.,TRBJ2-4,TRBV27,16,CASSPVATLAKNIQYF,TGTGCCAGCAGTCCCGTAGCGACCCTAGCCAAAAACATTCAGTACTTC
.,few,TRBJ1-5,TRBV4-1,14,CASSQESVLQPQHF,TGCGCCAGCAGCCAAGAGTCCGTTCTTCAGCCCCAGCATTTT
.,.,TRBJ1-1,TRBV5-1,14,CASSLADRSTEAFF,TGCGCCAGCAGCTTAGCCGACCGGTCCACTGAAGCTTTCTTT
.,.,TRBJ2-5,TRBV9,15,CASSVGQAQRETQYF,TGTGCCAGCAGCGTAGGCCAGGCCCAGCGGGAGACCCAGTACTTC
TRBD2,.,TRBJ2-7,TRBV7-2,18,CASSLGLGLARTAYEQYF,TGTGCCAGCAGCTTAGGTTTGGGACTAGCGCGTACTGCCTACGAGCAGTACTTC
.,.,TRBJ2-7,TRBV2,16,CASSEWGRATTYEQYF,TGTGCCAGCAGTGAATGGGGCAGGGCAACGACCTACGAGCAGTACTTC